This is a list of T cell receptor beta chains from one sample in a study of cytomegalovirus exposure and HLA in healthy donors. This table comes from immunoSEQ multiplex PCR, and its TCRdb copy is limited to in-frame clones, with some not included. The sample shows approximately 79,000 clones, and about 0.83% sits with its ten largest clones. Sequenced input: PBMCs. Receptors originate from a boy aged 5-17 years in good health and CMV-seronegative. Both conserved end residues are part of each CDR3. D genes are given only for firm matches.

14,NA,TRBV19,TRBJ1-1,TGTGCCAGTAGACGGGGGTATACGAACACTGAAGCTTTCTTT,CASRRGYTNTEAFF
16,TRBD2,TRBV19,TRBJ2-2,TGTGCCAGTAGTATGTCTAGCGGGAGGGGGACCGGGGAGCTGTTTTTT,CASSMSSGRGTGELFF
16,NA,TRBV6-5,TRBJ1-5,TGTGCCAGCAGTTACTCCGCGGGGGGTGGCAATCAGCCCCAGCATTTT,CASSYSAGGGNQPQHF
13,NA,TRBV18,TRBJ1-1,TGTGCCAGCTCGGTCCGGGAGAACACTGAAGCTTTCTTT,CASSVRENTEAFF
15,TRBD2,TRBV6-5,TRBJ2-7,TGTGCCAGCAGTTACGAGTCGGGAGGGCTGGACGAGCAGTACTTC,CASSYESGGLDEQYF
14,NA,TRBV2,TRBJ1-5,TGTGCCAGCAGTTTGCGGGGGTCGGGGCAGCCCCAGCATTTT,CASSLRGSGQPQHF
15,TRBD2,TRBV29-1,TRBJ2-7,TGCAGCGTTGAAGTACCGGGACTAGCGGACTACGAGCAGTCCTTC,CSVEVPGLADYEQSF
15,TRBD2,TRBV7-9,TRBJ2-1,TGTGCCAGCAGCTTAGTAGCGGGGAGATACAATGAGCAGTTCTTC,CASSLVAGRYNEQFF
14,NA,TRBV6-6,TRBJ2-7,TGTGCCAGCAGCGGGGACACGAATTCCTACGAGCAGTACTTC,CASSGDTNSYEQYF
15,NA,TRBV6-5,TRBJ1-2,TGTGCCAGCAGTTATTCTTCACCCCGGAGAGATGGCTACACCTTC,CASSYSSPRRDGYTF
13,TRBD1,TRBV28,TRBJ2-2,TGTGCCAGCACCGGGACAGGCACCGGGGAGCTGTTTTTT,CASTGTGTGELFF
20,TRBD1,TRBV4-3,TRBJ1-4,TGCGCCAGCAGCCAACGCGGGCCCGACAGGGGAGAGGGCTCCAGTGAAAAACTGTTTTTT,CASSQRGPDRGEGSSEKLFF
16,TRBD1,TRBV6-1,TRBJ1-5,TGTGCCAGCAGTGCAACCGGGACAGGCTCCAATCAGCCCCAGCATTTT,CASSATGTGSNQPQHF
13,NA,TRBV11-2,TRBJ2-3,TGTGCCAGCAGCTCCTATCCTAAAGATACGCAGTATTTT,CASSSYPKDTQYF
15,NA,TRBV5-1,TRBJ2-3,TGCGCCAGCAGCTGGGGCGGCGGTAGCACAGATACGCAGTATTTT,CASSWGGGSTDTQYF
15,TRBD1,TRBV13,TRBJ1-2,TGTGCCAGCAGCTCTCCGGGACAGGGAGTCTATGGCTACACCTTC,CASSSPGQGVYGYTF
15,TRBD2,TRBV6-1,TRBJ2-7,TGTGCCAGCAGGCTAGTACCCGGGACTATCTGCGAGCAGTACTTC,CASRLVPGTICEQYF
12,NA,TRBV30,TRBJ1-1,TGTGCCTGGAGTCACAGGGCGGGTGAAGCTTTCTTT,CAWSHRAGEAFF
21,TRBD1,TRBV9,TRBJ1-6,TGTGCCAGCAGCGAGGCCCCATACCAGGGGGCGGGTAGGTCCTATAATTCACCCCTCCACTTT,CASSEAPYQGAGRSYNSPLHF
12,NA,TRBV4-1,TRBJ1-2,TGCGCCAGCAGCCACCGGGACTCAGGCTACACCTTC,CASSHRDSGYTF